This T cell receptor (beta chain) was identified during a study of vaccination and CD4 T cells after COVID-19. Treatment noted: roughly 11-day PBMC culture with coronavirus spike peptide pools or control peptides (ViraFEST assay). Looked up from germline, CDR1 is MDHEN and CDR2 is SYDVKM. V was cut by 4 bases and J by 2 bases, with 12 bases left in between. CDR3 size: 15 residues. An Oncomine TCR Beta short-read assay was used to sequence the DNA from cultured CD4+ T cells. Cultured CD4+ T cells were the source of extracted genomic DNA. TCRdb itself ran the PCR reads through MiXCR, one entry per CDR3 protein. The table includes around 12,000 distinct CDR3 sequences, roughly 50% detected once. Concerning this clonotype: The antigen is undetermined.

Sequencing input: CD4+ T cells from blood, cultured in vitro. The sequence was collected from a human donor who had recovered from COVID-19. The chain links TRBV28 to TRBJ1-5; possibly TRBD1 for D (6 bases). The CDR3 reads CASSWGGGGNQPQHF. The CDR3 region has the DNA TGTGCCAGCAGTTGGGGGGGCGGGGGCAATCAGCCCCAGCATTTT.